Below, 12 T cell receptor beta chains from the same sample are listed, as sequenced in a study of blood T cell repertoires in COVID-19. Some clones are missing from TCRdb's copy, which holds only in-frame ones; the method was immunoSEQ multiplex PCR. The sample holds hundreds of thousands of clones, over 70% seen once. The sequencing input was peripheral blood. Receptor source: a woman aged 80 or over with acute or convalescent COVID-19.

The CDR3 here is CASSPLNTEAFF. As DNA, the CDR3 is TGTGCCAGCAGTCCACTTAACACTGAAGCTTTCTTT. This chain connects TRBV6-4 to TRBJ1-1; no reliable D call. Germline V lookup: CDR1 MRHNA, CDR2 SNTAGT. V was trimmed by 5 bases and J by 2 bases, leaving 6 bases between them. The CDR3 has 12 amino acids.

This clone has only one observation. This chain links TRBV23-1 with TRBJ2-7; 8 bases line up with TRBD2. TRBV23-1 is sorted into the ORF group, with uncertain function. Trimming removed 1 base from V and 1 base from J; junction bases left unmatched: 6. There are 16 residues in the CDR3. The CDR3 spells CASSQLGGRRSYEQYF. The CDR3 DNA is TGCGCCAGCAGTCAATTAGGCGGGAGGAGATCCTACGAGCAGTACTTC.

The chain couples TRBV20-1 to TRBJ1-2; D ambiguous. This CDR3 spans 11 amino acids. The V end lost 3 bases, the J end lost 8 bases, and 10 bases lay between the germline ends. The germline gives CDR1 DFQATT, CDR2 SNEGSKA (reference sequence). The CDR3 here is CSASGMSGYTF. The DNA of the CDR3 is TGCAGTGCTAGCGGGATGTCAGGCTACACCTTC.

This chain links TRBV20-1 with TRBJ1-6, with 10 bases that match TRBD1. The CDR3 extends over 16 amino acids. V gave up 3 bases and J gave up 9 bases; unmatched junction bases: 11. The germline V gene has CDR1 DFQATT and CDR2 SNEGSKA (reference sequence). The chain's CDR3 is CSASRSSTGGSSPLHF. The CDR3 DNA reads TGCAGTGCTAGTCGGTCCTCGACAGGGGGCAGTTCACCCCTCCACTTT.

The chain links TRBV5-5 to TRBJ2-3; TRBD2 matches 9 bases. Germline CDR1 SGHKS, CDR2 YYEKEE (reference sequence). J was trimmed by 2 bases and V by 0 bases; bases with no gene match: 7. The CDR3 has 17 amino acids. Written as DNA, the CDR3 is TGTGCCAGCAGCTTGGCTCCACGGACTAGCGCCACAGATACGCAGTATTTT. Its translation: CASSLAPRTSATDTQYF.

The chain recombines TRBV5-1 with TRBJ2-1, with 8 bases lining up with TRBD1. CDR1 SGHRS and CDR2 YFSETQ come from the germline V gene. The V gene end was trimmed by 4 bases and the J gene end by 0 bases; junction bases not matched to a gene: 6. The CDR3 is 16 residues long. The CDR3 DNA reads TGCGCCAGCAGCCCAGGGGGCCCTTTCTCCTACAATGAGCAGTTCTTC. Its translation is CASSPGGPFSYNEQFF.

The gene calls are TRBV4-2 and TRBJ1-1; 8 bases line up with TRBD1. J lost 4 bases, V lost 0 bases, and 4 bases had no gene match. The CDR3 length is 15 residues. Germline CDR1 reads LGHNA; CDR2 reads YNFKEQ. The CDR3 sequence: CASSQDPQGATEAFF. CDR3 sequence (DNA): TGTGCCAGCAGCCAAGATCCGCAGGGGGCCACTGAAGCTTTCTTT.

The V call is TRBV20-1, the J call TRBJ1-1, with D uncertain. The CDR3 is 12 residues long. The V end lost 3 bases, the J end lost 5 bases, and 10 bases lay between the germline ends. Per germline, CDR1 DFQATT and CDR2 SNEGSKA (reference sequence). The CDR3 here is CSASSRWTEAFF. CDR3 nucleotide sequence: TGCAGTGCTAGTTCGCGGTGGACTGAAGCTTTCTTT.

There are a few counts of this clone. V usage is TRBV4-2 and J usage is TRBJ2-3, with TRBD2 as a possible D gene (5 bases). This CDR3 has 17 amino acids. CDR1 LGHNA and CDR2 YNFKEQ come from the germline V gene. V lost 0 bases to trimming and J lost 0 bases, with 13 bases between them. In DNA form, the CDR3 reads TGTGCCAGCAGCCAAGAACCGGGCGGGCAGAGCACAGATACGCAGTATTTT. It codes for CASSQEPGGQSTDTQYF.

Comment on this clone: Other DNA sequences within the sample encode an identical CDR3. This sequence joins TRBV5-4 and TRBJ1-5, with 7 bases matching TRBD1. Germline CDR1 reads SGHNT; CDR2 reads YYREEE (reference sequence). With V trimmed by 0 bases and J by 2 bases, 2 bases remained unmatched. This CDR3 is 15 amino acids long. This chain's CDR3 is CASSLGGQGNQPQHF. As DNA, the CDR3 is TGTGCCAGCAGCTTGGGCGGACAGGGCAATCAGCCCCAGCATTTT.

The chain carries TRBV19 and TRBJ2-1, with D maybe TRBD2 (6 bases). The germline V and J ends were trimmed by 4 bases and 4 bases, with 23 bases remaining between them. The CDR3 runs to 18 residues. Germline assignment: CDR1 LNHDA and CDR2 SQIVND (reference sequence). The CDR3: CASSTPWWQSGLYNEQFF. The CDR3 DNA reads TGTGCCAGTAGTACGCCGTGGTGGCAAAGCGGGTTATACAATGAGCAGTTCTTC. The full variable domain, in which reference TRBV19 and TRBJ2-1 provide the parts outside the CDR3, is DGGITQSPKYLFRKEGQNVTLSCEQNLNHDAMYWYRQDPGQGLRLIYYSQIVNDFQKGDIAEGYSVSREKKESFPLTVTSAQKNPTAFYLCASSTPWWQSGLYNEQFFGPGTRLTVL.

This rearrangement joins TRBV5-1 to TRBJ2-3; 7 bases fit TRBD2. This CDR3 is 15 amino acids long. Germline V gives CDR1 SGHRS, CDR2 YFSETQ. The V gene end was trimmed by 0 bases and the J gene end by 6 bases; junction bases not matched to a gene: 7. The CDR3 nucleotides are TGCGCCAGCAGCTTGGGATGGCCAGCGGGGGATACGCAGTATTTT. It translates to CASSLGWPAGDTQYF.